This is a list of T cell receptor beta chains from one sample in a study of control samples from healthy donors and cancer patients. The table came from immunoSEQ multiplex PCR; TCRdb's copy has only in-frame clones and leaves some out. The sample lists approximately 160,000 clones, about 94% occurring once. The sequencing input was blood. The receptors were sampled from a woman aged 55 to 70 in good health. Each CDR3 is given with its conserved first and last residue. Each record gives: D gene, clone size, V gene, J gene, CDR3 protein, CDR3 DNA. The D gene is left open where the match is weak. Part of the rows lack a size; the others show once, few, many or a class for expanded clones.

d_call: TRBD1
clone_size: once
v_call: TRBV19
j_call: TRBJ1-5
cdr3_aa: CASSIDFERTGRQPQHF
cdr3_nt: TGTGCCAGTAGTATAGATTTCGAAAGGACAGGGCGCCAGCCCCAGCATTTT

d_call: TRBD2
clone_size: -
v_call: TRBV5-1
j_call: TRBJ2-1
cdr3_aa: CASSLYTSGGYNEQFF
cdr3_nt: TGCGCCAGCAGCCTGTACACTAGCGGGGGGTACAATGAGCAGTTCTTC

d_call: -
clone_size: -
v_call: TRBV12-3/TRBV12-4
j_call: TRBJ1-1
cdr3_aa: CASSLMATEAFF
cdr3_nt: TGTGCCAGCAGTTTAATGGCCACTGAAGCTTTCTTT

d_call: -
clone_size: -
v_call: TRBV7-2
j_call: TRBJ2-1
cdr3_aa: CASSLGENEQFF
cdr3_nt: TGTGCCAGCAGCTTAGGGGAAAATGAGCAGTTCTTC

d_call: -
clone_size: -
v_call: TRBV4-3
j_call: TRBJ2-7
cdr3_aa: CASSQESGGGSYEQYF
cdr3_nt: TGCGCCAGCAGCCAAGAATCCGGCGGCGGCTCCTACGAGCAGTACTTC

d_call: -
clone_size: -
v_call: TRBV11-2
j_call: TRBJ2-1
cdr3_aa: CASSLNAMGSGYNEQFF
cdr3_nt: TGTGCCAGCAGCTTAAACGCTATGGGCTCAGGCTACAATGAGCAGTTCTTC

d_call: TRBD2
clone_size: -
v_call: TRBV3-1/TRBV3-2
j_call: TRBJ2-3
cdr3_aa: CASSQDYSGDGDTQYF
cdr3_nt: TGTGCCAGCAGCCAAGACTACAGCGGGGATGGAGATACGCAGTATTTT

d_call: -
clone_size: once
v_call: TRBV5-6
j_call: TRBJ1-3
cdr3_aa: CASSLLGSSGNTIYF
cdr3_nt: TGTGCCAGCAGCTTATTAGGGTCCTCTGGAAACACCATATATTTT

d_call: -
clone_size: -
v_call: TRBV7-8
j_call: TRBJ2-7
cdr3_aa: CASSSWGKIVYEQYF
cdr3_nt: TGTGCCAGCAGCTCATGGGGTAAGATTGTCTACGAGCAGTACTTC

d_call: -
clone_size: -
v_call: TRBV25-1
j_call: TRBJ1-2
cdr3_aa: CASSEGGGLGYTF
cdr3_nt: TGTGCCAGCAGTGAAGGGGGGGGTCTCGGCTACACCTTC

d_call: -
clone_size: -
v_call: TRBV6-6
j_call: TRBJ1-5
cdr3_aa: CASSYSTSNQPQHF
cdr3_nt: TGTGCCAGCAGTTACTCGACTAGCAATCAGCCCCAGCATTTT

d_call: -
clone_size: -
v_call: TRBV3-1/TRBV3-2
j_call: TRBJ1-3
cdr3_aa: CASSQFTGIRPGNTIYF
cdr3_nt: TGTGCCAGCAGCCAGTTTACAGGGATCCGGCCTGGAAACACCATATATTTT

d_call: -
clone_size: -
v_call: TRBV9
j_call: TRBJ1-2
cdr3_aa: CASSLGTLDGYTF
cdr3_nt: TGTGCCAGCAGCTTAGGGACCCTAGATGGCTACACCTTC

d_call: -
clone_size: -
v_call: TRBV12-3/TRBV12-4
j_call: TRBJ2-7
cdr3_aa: CASSLTEENEQYF
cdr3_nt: TGTGCCAGCAGTTTAACAGAGGAGAACGAGCAGTACTTC

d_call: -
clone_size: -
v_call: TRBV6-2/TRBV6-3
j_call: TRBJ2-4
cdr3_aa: CASSYEMGEAKNIQYF
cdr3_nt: TGTGCCAGCAGTTACGAGATGGGGGAGGCCAAAAACATTCAGTACTTC

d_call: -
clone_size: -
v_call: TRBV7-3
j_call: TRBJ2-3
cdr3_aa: CASSSQGTDTQYF
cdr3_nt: TGTGCCAGCAGCTCTCAGGGAACAGATACGCAGTATTTT

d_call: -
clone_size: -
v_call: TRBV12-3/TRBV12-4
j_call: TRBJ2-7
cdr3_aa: CASRYRVGYEQYF
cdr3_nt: TGTGCCAGCAGATACAGGGTGGGCTACGAGCAGTACTTC

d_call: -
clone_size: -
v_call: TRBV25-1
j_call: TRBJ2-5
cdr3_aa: CASSGLGGQETQYF
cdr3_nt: TGTGCCAGCAGTGGTCTCGGGGGTCAAGAGACCCAGTACTTC

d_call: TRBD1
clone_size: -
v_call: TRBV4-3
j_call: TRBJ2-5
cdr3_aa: CASSQEQGNLMETQYF
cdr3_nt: TGCGCCAGCAGCCAAGAACAGGGGAATTTGATGGAGACCCAGTACTTC

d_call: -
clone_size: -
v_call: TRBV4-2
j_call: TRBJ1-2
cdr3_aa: CASSQVDSTYGYTF
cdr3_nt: TGTGCCAGCAGCCAAGTGGACAGTACATATGGCTACACCTTC

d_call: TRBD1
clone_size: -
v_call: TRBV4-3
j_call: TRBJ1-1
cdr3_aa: CASKEEGDRKAFF
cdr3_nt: TGCGCCAGCAAAGAGGAAGGGGACAGAAAAGCTTTCTTT

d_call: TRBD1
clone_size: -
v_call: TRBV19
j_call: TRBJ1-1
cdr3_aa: CASSLQSTGGTEAFF
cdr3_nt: TGTGCCAGTAGTCTCCAGTCAACAGGGGGGACTGAAGCTTTCTTT

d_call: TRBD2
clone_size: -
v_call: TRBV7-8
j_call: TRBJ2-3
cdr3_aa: CASSPTAGSDTQYF
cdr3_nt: TGTGCCAGCAGCCCCACAGCGGGGTCAGATACGCAGTATTTT

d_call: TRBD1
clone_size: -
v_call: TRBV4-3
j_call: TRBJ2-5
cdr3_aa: CASSQEIYPDRVVQETQYF
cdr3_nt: TGCGCCAGCAGCCAAGAAATATACCCGGACAGGGTGGTCCAAGAGACCCAGTACTTC

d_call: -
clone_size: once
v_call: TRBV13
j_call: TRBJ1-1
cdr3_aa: CASSLGRPNTEAFF
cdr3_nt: TGTGCCAGCAGCTTGGGACGGCCGAACACTGAAGCTTTCTTT

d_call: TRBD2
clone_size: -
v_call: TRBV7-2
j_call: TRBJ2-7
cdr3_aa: CASSPAGGHSYEQYF
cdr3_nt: TGTGCCAGCAGCCCAGCGGGAGGGCACTCCTACGAGCAGTACTTC

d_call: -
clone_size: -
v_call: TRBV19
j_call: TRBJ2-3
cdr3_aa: CASSVQGGTDTQYF
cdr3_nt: TGTGCCAGTAGTGTCCAGGGTGGGACAGATACGCAGTATTTT

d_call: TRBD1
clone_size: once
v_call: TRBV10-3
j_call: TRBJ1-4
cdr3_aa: CAISEQGRSEKLFF
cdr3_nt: TGTGCCATCAGTGAACAGGGGCGTAGTGAAAAACTGTTTTTT

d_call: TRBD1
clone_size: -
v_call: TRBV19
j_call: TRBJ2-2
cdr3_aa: CASRGTGVTGELFF
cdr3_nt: TGTGCCAGTAGGGGGACAGGGGTCACCGGGGAGCTGTTTTTT

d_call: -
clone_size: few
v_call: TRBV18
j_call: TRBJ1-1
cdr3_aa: CASSPGAGAEAFF
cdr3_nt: TGTGCCAGCTCACCAGGGGCCGGCGCTGAAGCTTTCTTT

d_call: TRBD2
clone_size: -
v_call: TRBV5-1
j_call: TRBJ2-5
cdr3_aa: CASSLVVAGEETQYF
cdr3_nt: TGCGCCAGCAGCTTGGTTGTAGCGGGGGAAGAGACCCAGTACTTC

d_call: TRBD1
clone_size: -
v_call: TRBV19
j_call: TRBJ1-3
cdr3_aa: CASTLRGTGIISGNTIYF
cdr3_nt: TGTGCCAGTACCCTAAGGGGGACAGGAATAATCTCTGGAAACACCATATATTTT

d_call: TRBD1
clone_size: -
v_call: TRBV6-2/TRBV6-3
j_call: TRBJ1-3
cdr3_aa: CASSPGTGGNTIYF
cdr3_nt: TGTGCCAGCAGTCCCGGGACAGGCGGAAACACCATATATTTT

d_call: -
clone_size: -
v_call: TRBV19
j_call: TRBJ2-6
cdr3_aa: CASSLPGLGANVLTF
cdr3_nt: TGTGCCAGTAGTCTGCCAGGGCTGGGGGCCAACGTCCTGACTTTC

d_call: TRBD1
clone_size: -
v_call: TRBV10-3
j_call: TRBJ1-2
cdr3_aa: CAIRQGANDYGYTF
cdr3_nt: TGTGCCATCAGGCAGGGGGCCAATGACTATGGCTACACCTTC

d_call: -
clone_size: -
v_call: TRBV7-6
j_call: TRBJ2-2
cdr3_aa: CASSLAFRGTGELFF
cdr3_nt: TGTGCCAGCAGCTTAGCGTTCAGGGGCACCGGGGAGCTGTTTTTT

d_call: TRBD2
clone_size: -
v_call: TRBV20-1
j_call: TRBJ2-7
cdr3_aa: CSASPTSGGIYEQYF
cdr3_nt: TGCAGTGCTAGTCCTACTAGCGGGGGCATCTACGAGCAGTACTTC

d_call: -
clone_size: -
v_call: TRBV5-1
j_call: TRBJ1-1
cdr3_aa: CASSPTGRNTEAFF
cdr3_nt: TGCGCCAGCAGCCCAACCGGGCGTAACACTGAAGCTTTCTTT

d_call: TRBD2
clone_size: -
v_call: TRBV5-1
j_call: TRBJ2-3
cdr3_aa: CASSPSQGGRSTDTQYF
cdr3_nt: TGCGCCAGCAGCCCCTCCCAGGGCGGGAGAAGCACAGATACGCAGTATTTT

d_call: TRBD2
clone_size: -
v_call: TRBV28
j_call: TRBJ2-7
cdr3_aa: CASTPGGGPSLSHF
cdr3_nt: TGTGCCAGCACCCCCGGGGGGGGGCCCTCTTTATCGCACTTC

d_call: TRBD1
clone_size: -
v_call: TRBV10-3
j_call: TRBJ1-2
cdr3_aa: CAIRRQGYGYTF
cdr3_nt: TGTGCCATCAGGAGACAGGGATACGGCTACACCTTC

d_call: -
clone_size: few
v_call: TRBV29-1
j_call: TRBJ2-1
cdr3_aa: CSVGSGDNEQFF
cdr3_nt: TGCAGCGTTGGGTCTGGGGATAATGAGCAGTTCTTC

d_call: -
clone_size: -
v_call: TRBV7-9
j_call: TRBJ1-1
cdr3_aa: CASSLAYSRRENTEAFF
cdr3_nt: TGTGCCAGCAGCTTAGCCTACTCCCGCAGGGAGAACACTGAAGCTTTCTTT

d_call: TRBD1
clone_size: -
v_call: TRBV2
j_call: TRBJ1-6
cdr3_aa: CARGKGGYSPLHF
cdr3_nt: TGTGCCAGGGGAAAAGGGGGCTATTCACCCCTCCACTTT

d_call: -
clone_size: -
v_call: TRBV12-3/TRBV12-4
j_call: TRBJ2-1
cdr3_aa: CASSPGSPSGQFF
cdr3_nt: TGTGCCAGCAGCCCTGGATCGCCCTCGGGGCAGTTCTTC

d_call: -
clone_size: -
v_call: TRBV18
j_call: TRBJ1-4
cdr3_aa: CASSPLAATNEKLFF
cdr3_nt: TGTGCCAGCTCACCCCTGGCTGCAACTAATGAAAAACTGTTTTTT

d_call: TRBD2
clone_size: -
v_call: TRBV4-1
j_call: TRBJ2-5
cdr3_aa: CASSQGVVGRIGTQYF
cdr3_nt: TGCGCCAGCAGCCAAGGGGTGGTCGGGAGGATTGGGACCCAGTACTTC

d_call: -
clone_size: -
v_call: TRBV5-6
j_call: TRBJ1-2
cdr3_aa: CASSFQGLHGYTF
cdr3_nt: TGTGCCAGCAGCTTCCAGGGACTTCATGGCTACACCTTC

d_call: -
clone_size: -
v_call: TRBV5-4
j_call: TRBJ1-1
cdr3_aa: CASTLDPPTGELNTEAFF
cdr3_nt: TGTGCCAGCACTCTCGATCCTCCAACGGGAGAGTTGAACACTGAAGCTTTCTTT

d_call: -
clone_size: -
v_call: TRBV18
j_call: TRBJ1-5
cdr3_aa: CASSGEGNNQPQHF
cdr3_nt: TGTGCCAGCTCAGGGGAAGGGAACAATCAGCCCCAGCATTTT